These 27 T cell receptor beta chains originate from one sample sequenced in a study of blood T cell repertoires in COVID-19. TCRdb's table, derived via immunoSEQ multiplex PCR, lists solely in-frame clones and lacks some. Of around 120,000 clones detected, roughly nine tenths appear once; the ten largest clones hold roughly 7.9%. The sequenced sample was peripheral blood. The receptors here all came from a man in his 70s who had recovered from COVID-19.

This rearrangement joins TRBV10-2 to TRBJ2-3; D is perhaps TRBD2 (7 bases). The germline CDR1 and CDR2 sequences are WSHSY and SAAADI. Trimming stripped 8 bases from V and 2 bases from J, with 17 bases between. CDR3 length: 15 residues. Here the CDR3 DNA reads TGCGCCAGCGGAAGGACGCGGGGGCCCACAGATACGCAGTATTTT. As protein: CASGRTRGPTDTQYF.

V gene TRBV11-2 combines with J gene TRBJ2-7; maybe TRBD2 (5 bases). The length of the CDR3 is 13 residues. Trimming took 1 base from V and 4 from J, leaving 8 bases between them. Germline CDR1 is SGHAT and CDR2 is FQNNGV. CDR3 sequence: CASSLARGYEQYF. The CDR3 nucleotides read TGTGCCAGCAGCTTAGCTCGAGGGTACGAGCAGTACTTC.

Note on this clone: The germline gene is not matched at one end of the junction; a read error may be the cause. The rearrangement joins TRBV24-1 to TRBJ2-2; 11 bases are shared with TRBD1. CDR1 and CDR2 from the germline V gene are KGHDR and SFDVKD. The CDR3 is 14 residues long. The CDR3 DNA sequence: TGTGCCACAAAGGACAGGGGGCCATCCGGGAAGCTGTTTTTT. Amino acid sequence: CATKDRGPSGKLFF.

This clone was picked up a small number of times. J is TRBJ1-1 and V is TRBV29-1, with no clear D. The CDR3 sequence is 13 residues long. Trimming shortened V by 6 bases and J by 2 bases, and 13 bases separated the two germline ends. From germline, CDR1 is SQVTM and CDR2 ANQGSEA. The CDR3 region is CSVEFTANTEAFF. CDR3 DNA: TGCAGCGTAGAATTTACTGCAAACACTGAAGCTTTCTTT.

This chain connects TRBV29-1 to TRBJ1-2; 8 positions match TRBD1. The V and J ends lost 4 bases and 1 base, in that order; junction bases with no gene match: 8. Looked up from germline, CDR1 is SQVTM and CDR2 is ANQGSEA. This CDR3 region has 15 residues. CDR3 sequence: CSVGGQGANNYGYTF. The DNA for the CDR3 is TGCAGCGTTGGCGGCCAGGGGGCGAATAACTATGGCTACACCTTC.

This sequence joins TRBV6-1 and TRBJ1-5; perhaps TRBD1 as D (5 bases). V was cut by 2 bases and J by 7 bases, with 12 bases left in between. The germline CDR1 and CDR2 sequences are MNHNS and SASEGT. The CDR3 is 14 amino acids. The CDR3 spells CASSELGGYQPQHF. CDR3 in DNA: TGTGCCAGCAGTGAACTGGGGGGGTACCAGCCCCAGCATTTT.

The chain carries TRBV2 and TRBJ2-1, with TRBD1 matching 7 bases. V shed 4 bases and J 9 bases; nucleotides not matched to a gene: 3. This CDR3 contains 12 residues. Germline CDR1 reads SNHLY; CDR2 reads FYNNEI. In nucleotides, the CDR3 is TGTGCCAGCAGTGGACAGGGCCTTGAGCAGTTCTTC. This codes for CASSGQGLEQFF.

The rearrangement links TRBV24-1 to TRBJ2-3; D gene unclear. Germline V gene lookup returns CDR1 KGHDR and CDR2 SFDVKD. V lost 2 bases and J lost 0, with 5 bases in between. The CDR3 is 14 amino acids. CDR3: CATSDSFSTDTQYF. The DNA for the CDR3 is TGTGCCACCAGTGATTCGTTTAGCACAGATACGCAGTATTTT.

The V gene is TRBV4-1, the J gene TRBJ1-2; no clear D gene. This CDR3 has 16 residues. Germline assignment: CDR1 MGHRA and CDR2 YSYEKL. Trimming left V 0 bases short and J 0 bases short, with 11 bases between. The CDR3 is CASSQDWAPANYGYTF. As DNA, the CDR3 is TGCGCCAGCAGCCAAGATTGGGCGCCAGCTAACTATGGCTACACCTTC.

This clone was seen once. The rearrangement joins TRBV7-3 to TRBJ2-3; 9 bases match TRBD1. Germline V CDR1 and CDR2: SGHTA, FQGTGA. CDR3 length: 17 amino acids. The V segment lost 5 bases and the J segment 3 bases; nucleotides outside the gene matches: 12. As DNA, the CDR3 is TGTGCCAGCAGCCCCAGGCCGGGACAGGGTGGAACAGATACGCAGTATTTT. Encoded protein: CASSPRPGQGGTDTQYF.

This chain connects TRBV5-4 to TRBJ2-1, with D tentatively TRBD2 (5 bases). Germline CDR1 is SGHNT and CDR2 is YYREEE (reference sequence). Deletions cut 5 bases from V and 2 bases from J, with 17 bases between. CDR3 length: 16 residues. The CDR3, as DNA: TGTGCCAGCAGTCACGGATGGTTAGCGACCTACAATGAGCAGTTCTTC. This sequence encodes CASSHGWLATYNEQFF. The variable domain in full, with the rest retrieved from reference TRBV5-4 and TRBJ2-1, is ETGVTQSPTHLIKTRGQQVTLRCSSQSGHNTVSWYQQALGQGPQFIFQYYREEENGRGNFPPRFSGLQFPNYSSELNVNALELDDSALYLCASSHGWLATYNEQFFGPGTRLTVL.

This chain links TRBV19 with TRBJ1-4; the D gene is possibly TRBD1 (5 bases). V was clipped by 1 base and J by 7 bases, with 16 bases between them. There are 16 residues in the CDR3. Germline CDR1 is LNHDA and CDR2 is SQIVND (reference sequence). The CDR3: CASSIGAQGGFEKLFF. In nucleotides, the CDR3 is TGTGCCAGTAGTATAGGAGCCCAGGGAGGGTTTGAAAAACTGTTTTTT.

V and J are TRBV19 and TRBJ2-5; no firm D call. The germline V gene has CDR1 LNHDA and CDR2 SQIVND (reference sequence). The V end was cut by 3 bases, the J end by 4 bases, with 6 bases between. The CDR3 spans 12 residues. CDR3 DNA sequence: TGTGCCAGTAGTATTCTCGGAGAGACCCAGTACTTC. It yields the protein CASSILGETQYF.

The chain employs TRBV7-6 and TRBJ2-7, with 9 bases aligning to TRBD2. Germline CDR1 SGHVS, CDR2 FNYEAQ. There are 15 residues in the CDR3. J lost 5 bases, V lost 2 bases, and 7 bases had no gene match. For the CDR3, the DNA is TGTGCCAGCAGCTTAATGGGACTAGCTGAAAACGAGCAGTACTTC. This sequence encodes CASSLMGLAENEQYF.

V usage is TRBV7-8 and J usage is TRBJ2-5; 7 positions agree with TRBD2. CDR3 length: 13 residues. Germline-derived CDR1 and CDR2 are SGHVS and FQNEAQ. J was trimmed by 3 bases and V by 5 bases; bases with no gene match: 3. CDR3 nucleotides: TGTGCCAGCAGCCGAAGCGGGGAAGAGACCCAGTACTTC. Its translation is CASSRSGEETQYF.

V and J are TRBV12-1 and TRBJ1-1; the table's D call, TRBD1, was not checked against the DNA. TRBV12-1 is deemed a pseudogene. The CDR3 spans 15 residues. The CDR3 nucleotides read TGTGCCAGCAGCCTAAGGGGACAGGCGAACACTGAAGCTTTCTTT. This sequence encodes CASSLRGQANTEAFF.

This chain joins TRBV21-1 and TRBJ2-7; TRBD2 is the table's D call, not checked against the DNA. TRBV21-1 is a pseudogene. This CDR3 is 14 amino acids long. Here the CDR3 DNA reads TGTGCCAGCAGCAAAGTTTGGTGGCGGCGCGAGCAGTACTTC. Residues: CASSKVWWRREQYF.

The chain joins TRBV9 to TRBJ2-5, with 8 bases identical to TRBD1. Trimming at V came to 3 bases and at J to 4 bases, leaving 5 bases not matched to a gene. CDR1 is SGDLS, CDR2 YYNGEE, per germline. The CDR3 length is 14 residues. The CDR3 DNA follows: TGTGCCAGCAGCGGGACAGGGTTTTTAGAGACCCAGTACTTC. It specifies CASSGTGFLETQYF.

The table lists this clone with a count of one. The CDR3 here is CASKGHSLAKNIQYF. For the CDR3, the DNA is TGTGCCAGCAAGGGACATTCTTTAGCCAAAAACATTCAGTACTTC. This chain connects TRBV28 to TRBJ2-4; D is perhaps TRBD1 (6 bases). The CDR3 spans 15 residues. The germline gives CDR1 MDHEN, CDR2 SYDVKM. Trimming cost V 7 bases and J 0 bases, with 13 bases left between them.

This chain links TRBV10-3 with TRBJ2-3, with TRBD2 matching 9 bases. Unmatched junction bases numbered 7, after V lost 6 bases and J lost 3 bases. The germline CDR1 and CDR2 sequences are ENHRY and SYGVKD. This CDR3 is built from 15 residues. The CDR3 nucleotides read TGTGCCATCAGCTCCGGCGGGGGGGCAACAGATACGCAGTATTTT. It yields the protein CAISSGGGATDTQYF.

V gene TRBV30 combines with J gene TRBJ2-3, with 8 bases aligning to TRBD2. This CDR3 is 18 amino acids long. Trimming took 3 bases from V and 1 from J; bases not matched to a gene: 15. Germline V gives CDR1 GTSNPN, CDR2 SVGIG (reference sequence). The CDR3 loop reads CAWSSIQGRGAGTDTQYF. As DNA, the CDR3 is TGTGCCTGGAGCAGCATCCAGGGGCGGGGGGCAGGCACAGATACGCAGTATTTT. Full variable domain (rest looked up from reference TRBV30 and TRBJ2-3): SQTIHQWPATLVQPVGSPLSLECTVEGTSNPNLYWYRQAAGRGLQLLFYSVGIGQISSEVPQNLSASRPQDRQFILSSKKLLLSDSGFYLCAWSSIQGRGAGTDTQYFGPGTRLTVL.

This clone was seen a few times. V usage is TRBV7-3 and J usage is TRBJ2-3; no definite D call. V was cut by 5 bases and J by 8 bases, with 17 bases left in between. The CDR3 is made up of 14 amino acids. Looked up from germline, CDR1 is SGHTA and CDR2 is FQGTGA. The CDR3 DNA is TGTGCCAGCAGCGCCCTAGGCGGCGGCGGTACGCAGTATTTT. Protein sequence: CASSALGGGGTQYF.

This chain joins TRBV5-1 and TRBJ1-2, with 9 bases lining up with TRBD1. Germline V gene data show CDR1 as SGHRS and CDR2 as YFSETQ. The V gene end was trimmed by 0 bases and the J gene end by 5 bases; junction bases not matched to a gene: 5. This CDR3 has 15 amino acids. The CDR3: CASSLDPTGGYGYTF. In DNA form, the CDR3 reads TGCGCCAGCAGCTTGGACCCGACAGGGGGATATGGCTACACCTTC.

The chain joins TRBV28 to TRBJ1-1; D is perhaps TRBD1 (5 bases). Germline CDR1 MDHEN, CDR2 SYDVKM. Deletions cut 5 bases from V and 1 base from J, with 20 bases between. The CDR3 length is 17 residues. The DNA of the CDR3 is TGTGCCAGCAGTCCCCCGTTAGGGGCTTGGGCGAACACTGAAGCTTTCTTT. This codes for CASSPPLGAWANTEAFF.

CDR3 in amino acids: CASSIHLQQETQYF. As DNA, the CDR3 is TGTGCCAGCAGTATCCATCTCCAGCAAGAGACCCAGTACTTC. This chain links TRBV28 with TRBJ2-5; D remains unclear. V lost 5 bases, J lost 2 bases, and 12 bases lay in between. The germline V gene has CDR1 MDHEN and CDR2 SYDVKM. CDR3 length: 14 amino acids. Supplemented by reference TRBV28 and TRBJ2-5, the full variable domain reads DVKVTQSSRYLVKRTGEKVFLECVQDMDHENMFWYRQDPGLGLRLIYFSYDVKMKEKGDIPEGYSVSREKKERFSLILESASTNQTSMYLCASSIHLQQETQYFGPGTRLLVL.

By its share, this clone is medium-sized. The rearrangement joins TRBV6-4 to TRBJ2-7, with D perhaps matching TRBD2 (6 bases). The CDR3 covers 12 residues. CDR1 and CDR2 from the germline V gene are MRHNA and SNTAGT. Trimming took 7 bases from V and 4 from J, leaving 11 bases between them. The CDR3 nucleotides read TGTGCCAGCACCCAGACTAGTTACGAGCAGTACTTC. Its protein product is CASTQTSYEQYF.

This clone was seen a single time. J is TRBJ2-7 and V is TRBV5-1; TRBD1 is a possible D gene (7 bases). The CDR3 totals 15 residues. Germline assignment: CDR1 SGHRS and CDR2 YFSETQ. Trimming removed 0 bases at V and 5 bases at J, with 15 bases between. CDR3 sequence reads: CASSLVRTGGDEQYF. The CDR3 DNA reads TGCGCCAGCAGCTTGGTTCGGACAGGAGGGGACGAGCAGTACTTC.